A selection of T cell receptor beta chains follows, all from one sample in a study of T cells after yellow fever vaccination. From the 5' RACE reads, TCRdb called clonotypes with MiXCR, one entry per CDR3 protein. The data hold tens of thousands of distinct CDR3 sequences, with 6.5% to 8% observed a single time. The input for sequencing was CD8+ T cells sorted from PBMCs, taken 15 days after the yellow fever booster vaccination. The receptors come from a man younger than 45 who received the YFV17D yellow fever vaccine. CDR3s leave out the opening cysteine and the closing phenylalanine or tryptophan. D genes are given only for firm matches.

j_call v_call d_call cdr3_aa
TRBJ2-1 TRBV4-3 TRBD2 ASSQDSTSGSYEQF
TRBJ2-5 TRBV12-3/TRBV12-4 TRBD2 ATLAGEGETQY
TRBJ2-3 TRBV20-1 - SARPADTDTQY
TRBJ2-1 TRBV9 TRBD2 ASSQGGTRWGNEQF
TRBJ2-3 TRBV15 TRBD2 ATSRGARPSGRRTDTQY
TRBJ2-1 TRBV29-1 - SVAGTRINEQF
TRBJ2-4 TRBV6-5 - ASSLSTALAKNIQY
TRBJ2-3 TRBV6-1 - ASRRYQGDTQY
TRBJ2-3 TRBV4-2 TRBD2 ASSQAPPGTSGTSTDTQY
TRBJ2-7 TRBV12-3/TRBV12-4 TRBD1 ASSGEQGERLYEQY
TRBJ2-3 TRBV7-8 - ASSLASGGRSSDTQY
TRBJ2-5 TRBV5-6 - ASSSISAGGDQETQY
TRBJ2-7 TRBV29-1 - SVDGGFNEQY
TRBJ2-7 TRBV12-3/TRBV12-4 - ASSPKAHRAPWGEQY
TRBJ2-7 TRBV9 - ASSVASFPYEQY
TRBJ2-7 TRBV27 - ASSWRSEFYEQY
TRBJ2-1 TRBV7-9 - ASTLRDEQF
TRBJ2-1 TRBV5-6 - ASSFRGSYNEQF
TRBJ2-5 TRBV12-5 - ASGGVGTQY
TRBJ2-7 TRBV12-3/TRBV12-4 TRBD2 ASSLAGPGYEQY
TRBJ2-1 TRBV19 - ASSIAGTEQF
TRBJ2-6 TRBV9 - ASSVTVGANVLT
TRBJ2-7 TRBV19 - ASSIGGREQY
TRBJ2-7 TRBV2 - ASNIGYEQY
TRBJ1-3 TRBV5-1 TRBD1 ASSLDRGSSGNTIY
TRBJ2-1 TRBV5-1 TRBD2 ASSRAGLAGLYNEQF
TRBJ1-1 TRBV20-1 - SARGPGARVPMGEAF
TRBJ2-3 TRBV5-6 - ASSSIDLTQY
TRBJ2-2 TRBV5-1 - ASSLYGPQTGELF
TRBJ2-2 TRBV15 - ATSRDEGTGELF
TRBJ2-1 TRBV3-1 - ASSQDRGGRRDEQF
TRBJ2-3 TRBV5-1 - ASTPTISADTQY
TRBJ2-7 TRBV20-1 - SARASRAGEQY
TRBJ2-2 TRBV29-1 - SVWGETDTGELF
TRBJ2-3 TRBV4-1 - ASSQGLNSLDSTDTQY
TRBJ2-5 TRBV5-4 TRBD2 ASSGGLDETQY
TRBJ2-7 TRBV7-2 TRBD2 ASSSVAGDYEQY
TRBJ2-1 TRBV29-1 - SGTREVGNEQF
TRBJ2-7 TRBV6-5 - ASKGASDYEQY
TRBJ2-1 TRBV5-5 - ASSPGVEQF
TRBJ2-7 TRBV7-2 TRBD2 ASSLRTSGSKNEQY
TRBJ2-5 TRBV15 TRBD2 ATSTLWTSGRGETQY
TRBJ2-3 TRBV20-1 - SASDTGEADTQY
TRBJ2-4 TRBV2 TRBD2 ASSSTGTSGMSKNIQY
TRBJ2-3 TRBV20-1 TRBD2 SAPPLSGSGDTQY
TRBJ2-1 TRBV9 - ASSLVEEGREQF
TRBJ2-7 TRBV23-1 TRBD2 ASSQGSGSSYEQY
TRBJ2-7 TRBV20-1 TRBD2 SARETSGRATYEQY
TRBJ2-7 TRBV20-1 - SASDKVSYEQY
TRBJ2-2 TRBV12-3/TRBV12-4 TRBD1 ASSPRQGVSGELF
TRBJ2-7 TRBV20-1 - SARKRESSYEQY
TRBJ2-5 TRBV20-1 - SAREAQETQY
TRBJ2-1 TRBV20-1 TRBD2 SARGRLAGVSISYNEQF
TRBJ2-4 TRBV7-2 TRBD1 ASSPSFLDRPQNIQY